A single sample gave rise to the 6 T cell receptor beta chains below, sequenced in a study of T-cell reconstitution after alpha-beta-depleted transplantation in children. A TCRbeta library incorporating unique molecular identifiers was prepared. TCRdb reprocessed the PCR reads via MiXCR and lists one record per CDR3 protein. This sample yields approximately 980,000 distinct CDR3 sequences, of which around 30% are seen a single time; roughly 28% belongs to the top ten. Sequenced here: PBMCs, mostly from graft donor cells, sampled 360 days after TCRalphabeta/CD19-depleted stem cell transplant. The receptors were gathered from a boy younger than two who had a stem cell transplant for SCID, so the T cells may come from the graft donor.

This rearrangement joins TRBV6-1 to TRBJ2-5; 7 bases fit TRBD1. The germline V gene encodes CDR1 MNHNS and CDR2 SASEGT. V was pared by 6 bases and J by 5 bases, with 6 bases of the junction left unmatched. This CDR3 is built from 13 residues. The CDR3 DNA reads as TGTGCCAGCAGATCGGGACAGTGGGAGACCCAGTACTTC. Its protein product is CASRSGQWETQYF.

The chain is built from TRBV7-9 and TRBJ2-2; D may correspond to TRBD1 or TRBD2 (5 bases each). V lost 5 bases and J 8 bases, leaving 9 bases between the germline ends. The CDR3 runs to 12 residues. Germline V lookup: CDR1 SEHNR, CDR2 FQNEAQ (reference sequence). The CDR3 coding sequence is TGTGCCAGCAGCAAGGGGAGTGGGGAGCTGTTTTTT. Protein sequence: CASSKGSGELFF.

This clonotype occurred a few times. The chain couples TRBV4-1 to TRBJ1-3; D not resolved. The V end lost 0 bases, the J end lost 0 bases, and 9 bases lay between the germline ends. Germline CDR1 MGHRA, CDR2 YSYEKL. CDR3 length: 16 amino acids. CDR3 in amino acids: CASSQDPANSGNTIYF. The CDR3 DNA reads TGCGCCAGCAGCCAAGATCCCGCAAACTCTGGAAACACCATATATTTT.

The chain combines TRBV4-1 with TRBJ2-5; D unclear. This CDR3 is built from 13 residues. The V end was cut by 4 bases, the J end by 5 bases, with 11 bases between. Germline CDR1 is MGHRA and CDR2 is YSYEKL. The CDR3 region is CASSPSSRETQYF. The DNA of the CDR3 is TGCGCCAGCAGCCCATCCTCGAGGGAGACCCAGTACTTC.

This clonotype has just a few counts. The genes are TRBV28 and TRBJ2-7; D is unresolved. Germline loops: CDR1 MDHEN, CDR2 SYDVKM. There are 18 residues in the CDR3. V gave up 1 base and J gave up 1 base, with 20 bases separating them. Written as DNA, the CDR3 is TGTGCCAGCAGTTTATCGGGCAGGAGCAGTCTTCTATCCTACGAGCAGTACTTC. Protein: CASSLSGRSSLLSYEQYF.

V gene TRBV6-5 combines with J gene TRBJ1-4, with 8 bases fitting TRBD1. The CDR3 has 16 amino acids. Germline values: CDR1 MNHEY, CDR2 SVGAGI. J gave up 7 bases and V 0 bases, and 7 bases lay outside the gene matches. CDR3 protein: CASSYSIRTGIEKLFF. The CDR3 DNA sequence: TGTGCCAGCAGTTACTCGATACGGACAGGGATTGAAAAACTGTTTTTT.